The 28 T cell receptor beta chains presented below share a single source sample, sequenced in a study of blood T cell repertoires in COVID-19. Using immunoSEQ multiplex PCR, the repertoire was profiled, and TCRdb retains in-frame clones only, with some absent. Of approximately 500,000 clones listed, roughly 88% were seen once; the top ten hold about 3.2%. Sequenced sample: peripheral blood. The receptors here all came from a human donor in a cohort sampled during active COVID-19.

CDR3 nucleotides: TGTGCCAGCAGTCCCATCCAGGGGTCCTACAATGAGCAGTTCTTC. This sequence encodes CASSPIQGSYNEQFF. The chain employs TRBV6-6 and TRBJ2-1; D is possibly TRBD1 (6 bases). V was shortened by 5 bases and J by 1 base, with 12 bases between the two germline ends. The CDR3 totals 15 residues. Germline V lookup: CDR1 MNHNY, CDR2 SVGAGI (reference sequence).

The rearrangement links TRBV6-5 to TRBJ2-1; a possible D gene is TRBD1 (5 bases). V lost 7 bases and J lost 10, with 14 bases in between. This CDR3 is 12 amino acids long. Germline-derived CDR1 and CDR2 are MNHEY and SVGAGI. CDR3 nucleotides: TGTGCCAGCACCGCTGGGGCCGACGAGCAGTTCTTC. Amino acid sequence: CASTAGADEQFF.

V is TRBV28 and J is TRBJ1-1, with 7 nucleotides matching TRBD1. V lost 7 bases, J lost 0 bases, and 23 bases stayed unmatched. The CDR3 is made up of 20 amino acids. Germline V lookup: CDR1 MDHEN, CDR2 SYDVKM. This CDR3 is CASINQVETGSRPVNTEAFF. The CDR3 nucleotides are TGTGCCAGCATCAATCAGGTGGAGACAGGGAGTAGGCCAGTGAACACTGAAGCTTTCTTT.

The chain recombines TRBV10-2 with TRBJ2-3; possible D gene TRBD2, 6 bases. There are 15 residues in the CDR3. With 1 base removed from V and 3 bases from J, the gap between germline ends came to 11 bases. CDR1 is WSHSY and CDR2 is SAAADI in the germline V gene. The CDR3 region is CASSEFGLATDTQYF. The DNA of the CDR3 is TGCGCCAGCAGTGAGTTCGGGCTAGCGACAGATACGCAGTATTTT.

This rearrangement joins TRBV19 to TRBJ1-2; tentatively, D is TRBD1 (5 bases). CDR1 and CDR2 from the germline V gene are LNHDA and SQIVND (reference sequence). This CDR3 comprises 13 residues. The V gene lost 5 bases and the J gene lost 12 bases, with 19 bases spanning the gap. The CDR3 region is CASSVGAGRRDTF. CDR3 sequence (DNA): TGTGCCAGTAGTGTCGGGGCCGGGAGAAGAGACACCTTC.

This chain connects TRBV27 to TRBJ1-2; 7 nucleotides align to TRBD1. Trimming removed 1 base from V and 2 bases from J; junction bases left unmatched: 1. Germline V gives CDR1 MNHEY, CDR2 SMNVEV (reference sequence). The CDR3 runs 14 residues. Here the CDR3 DNA reads TGTGCCAGCAGTTTATACAGGGGAAACTATGGCTACACCTTC. Translating gives CASSLYRGNYGYTF.

This clone was observed a single time. The chain couples TRBV6-2 or TRBV6-3 to TRBJ1-5; no firm D call. CDR3 length equals 14 residues. The V gene's germline CDR1 is MNHEY and CDR2 SVGEGT. The ends were cut back, 0 bases at V and 5 bases at J, with 8 bases in the middle. The CDR3 nucleotides read TGTGCCAGCAGTTACTCTACAGAGCATCAGCCCCAGCATTTT. Translation gives CASSYSTEHQPQHF.

V and J are TRBV5-1 and TRBJ1-1; D gene ambiguous. The CDR3 is 14 residues long. Trimming took off 0 bases at V and 0 bases at J, with 6 bases between the two ends. Looked up from germline, CDR1 is SGHRS and CDR2 is YFSETQ. The CDR3 coding sequence is TGCGCCAGCAGCTTGGGGGCGCTGAACACTGAAGCTTTCTTT. It specifies CASSLGALNTEAFF.

This chain links TRBV19 with TRBJ1-5; no firm D call. Germline CDR1 and CDR2: LNHDA and SQIVND (reference sequence). This CDR3 comprises 17 residues. V dropped 1 base and J dropped 3 bases, with 16 bases sitting between them. CDR3 protein: CASSIAQVPSDNQPQHF. The CDR3 DNA sequence: TGTGCCAGTAGTATAGCTCAGGTCCCTAGCGACAATCAGCCCCAGCATTTT.

J is TRBJ2-5 and V is TRBV10-2, with 7 bases that match TRBD2. CDR1 and CDR2 from the germline V gene are WSHSY and SAAADI. Trimming removed 6 bases from V and 1 base from J; junction bases left unmatched: 5. This CDR3 region has 14 residues. The CDR3 bases are TGCGCCAGCAGCGCGGGAGCCCCCCAAGAGACCCAGTACTTC. Protein: CASSAGAPQETQYF.

Only one count was recorded for this clone. The chain employs TRBV7-9 and TRBJ1-2; D is possibly TRBD1 (5 bases). Trimming left V 2 bases short and J 4 bases short, with 11 bases between. The CDR3 sequence is 14 residues long. Per germline, CDR1 SEHNR and CDR2 FQNEAQ (reference sequence). CDR3 DNA: TGTGCCAGCAGCTTAAGGGGCGGAAGCTATGGCTACACCTTC. This sequence encodes CASSLRGGSYGYTF.

The chain employs TRBV30 and TRBJ2-7; TRBD1 matches at 7 bases. The length of the CDR3 is 14 residues. V lost 0 bases to trimming and J lost 5 bases; unmatched junction nucleotides: 7. The germline gives CDR1 GTSNPN, CDR2 SVGIG (reference sequence). The CDR3 region is CAWSVRQGTNEQYF. The CDR3 bases are TGTGCCTGGAGTGTACGACAGGGTACAAACGAGCAGTACTTC.

The genes are TRBV7-6 and TRBJ1-1; 8 bases line up with TRBD1. With 4 bases clipped from V and 1 base from J, the junction kept 14 bases outside the gene matches. The CDR3 sequence is 18 residues long. Germline CDR1 and CDR2: SGHVS and FNYEAQ. The CDR3 sequence is CASSSSGGDHRANTEAFF. CDR3 sequence (DNA): TGTGCCAGCAGCTCCTCAGGGGGCGACCATAGAGCGAACACTGAAGCTTTCTTT. The variable domain in full, completed from reference TRBV7-6 and TRBJ1-1, reads GAGVSQSPRYKVTKRGQDVALRCDPISGHVSLYWYRQALGQGPEFLTYFNYEAQQDKSGLPNDRFSAERPEGSISTLTIQRTEQRDSAMYRCASSSSGGDHRANTEAFFGQGTRLTVV.

This chain connects TRBV11-2 to TRBJ1-5, with D perhaps matching TRBD1 (6 bases). The CDR3 contains 15 residues. Germline lookup yields CDR1 SGHAT and CDR2 FQNNGV. Trimming removed 6 bases from V and 6 bases from J, with 18 bases in between. The CDR3: CASSLGGAVGQPQHF. The DNA of the CDR3 is TGTGCCAGCAGTCTAGGGGGGGCAGTTGGTCAGCCCCAGCATTTT.

This rearrangement joins TRBV29-1 to TRBJ2-7; 9 nucleotides agree with TRBD1. V was clipped by 3 bases and J by 6 bases; unmatched bases: 6. CDR1 SQVTM and CDR2 ANQGSEA come from the germline V gene. The CDR3 length is 13 residues. CDR3 sequence reads: CSVERTGAAEQYF. CDR3 bases: TGCAGCGTTGAGAGGACAGGGGCTGCCGAGCAGTACTTC.

The J gene is TRBJ2-1, the V gene TRBV7-3; 7 positions match TRBD1. V lost 5 bases, J lost 6 bases, and 13 bases stayed unmatched. Germline V gene sequence: CDR1 SGHTA, CDR2 FQGTGA. There are 16 residues in the CDR3. CDR3 nucleotides: TGTGCCAGCAGCCCCGAGACAGGGCGGCCCCCCAATGAGCAGTTCTTC. As protein: CASSPETGRPPNEQFF. The whole variable domain, filled in from reference TRBV7-3 and TRBJ2-1, reads GAGVSQTPSNKVTEKGKYVELRCDPISGHTALYWYRQSLGQGPEFLIYFQGTGAADDSGLPNDRFFAVRPEGSVSTLKIQRTERGDSAVYLCASSPETGRPPNEQFFGPGTRLTVL.

The chain links TRBV20-1 to TRBJ1-5, with D possibly matching TRBD1 (6 bases). The V and J ends lost 3 bases and 6 bases respectively, with 12 bases between them. Germline V gene data show CDR1 as DFQATT and CDR2 as SNEGSKA (reference sequence). This CDR3 has 13 amino acids. This chain's CDR3 is CSASQGISQPQHF. DNA of the CDR3: TGCAGTGCTAGTCAGGGGATATCTCAGCCCCAGCATTTT.

The genes are TRBV18 and TRBJ2-7, with 7 bases aligning to TRBD2. CDR3 length: 14 residues. V was clipped by 2 bases and J by 3 bases; unmatched bases: 4. CDR1 is KGHSH, CDR2 LQKENI, per germline. This CDR3 is CASSPTSANYEQYF. CDR3 sequence (DNA): TGTGCCAGCTCACCAACTAGCGCGAACTACGAGCAGTACTTC.

The J gene is TRBJ2-5, the V gene TRBV3-1 (or the pseudogene TRBV3-2), with TRBD1 identical over 9 bases. The trim removed 4 bases at V and 7 bases at J, leaving 13 bases unmatched. The CDR3 runs to 16 residues. Per germline, CDR1 LGHDT and CDR2 YNNKEL (reference sequence). CDR3 DNA sequence: TGTGCCAGCAGCCCTACCGCGGGACAGGGTCTCGGGACCCAGTACTTC. As protein: CASSPTAGQGLGTQYF.

The CDR3 here is CAWRTGTQTYEQYF. CDR3 in DNA: TGTGCCTGGAGAACCGGGACACAGACCTACGAGCAGTACTTC. This chain uses TRBV30 with TRBJ2-7; weak D call: TRBD1 (6 bases). Trimming left V 3 bases short and J 2 bases short, with 14 bases between. This CDR3 is 14 amino acids long. Looked up from germline, CDR1 is GTSNPN and CDR2 is SVGIG (reference sequence).

The V call is TRBV4-2, the J call TRBJ1-5, with TRBD1 matching over 7 bases. The junction had 2 bases not matched to a gene; V was cut back by 4 bases and J by 5 bases. The CDR3 contains 13 residues. CDR1 LGHNA and CDR2 YNFKEQ come from the germline V gene. The DNA of the CDR3 is TGTGCCAGCAGCCCAGGGGGAGATCAGCCCCAGCATTTT. Protein sequence: CASSPGGDQPQHF.

This rearrangement joins TRBV27 to TRBJ2-5; 16 positions match TRBD2. CDR1 and CDR2 from the germline V gene are MNHEY and SMNVEV (reference sequence). The CDR3 has 17 amino acids. V was clipped by 4 bases and J by 4 bases; unmatched bases: 6. The CDR3: CASSSGLAGGFRETQYF. In DNA, the CDR3 is TGTGCCAGCAGTTCGGGACTAGCGGGAGGGTTCCGAGAGACCCAGTACTTC.

The CDR3: CASSGGLALMGPGELFF. CDR3 DNA: TGTGCCAGCAGCGGGGGACTAGCTCTCATGGGGCCCGGGGAGCTGTTTTTT. The chain carries TRBV6-2 or TRBV6-3 and TRBJ2-2; 9 bases map to TRBD2. Germline V gene lookup returns CDR1 MNHEY and CDR2 SVGEGT. J lost 6 bases, V lost 6 bases, and 14 bases had no gene match. CDR3 size: 17 residues.

This chain joins TRBV4-2 and TRBJ1-4; weak D call: TRBD1 (5 bases). CDR3 length: 15 residues. Germline values: CDR1 LGHNA, CDR2 YNFKEQ. V lost 4 bases and J 7 bases, leaving 16 bases between the germline ends. CDR3 sequence (DNA): TGTGCCAGCAGCCGATCAGGGTTCACGGGTGAAAAACTGTTTTTT. It yields the protein CASSRSGFTGEKLFF.

J is TRBJ2-2 and V is TRBV19; possible D gene TRBD1, 6 bases. Trimming stripped 4 bases from V and 4 bases from J, with 13 bases between. The CDR3 contains 15 residues. Germline CDR1 reads LNHDA; CDR2 reads SQIVND (reference sequence). DNA of the CDR3: TGTGCCAGTAGTAGCAACAGGGTCAGCACCGGGGAGCTGTTTTTT. This codes for CASSSNRVSTGELFF.

V is TRBV6-2 or TRBV6-3 and J is TRBJ2-7, with 7 bases aligning to TRBD2. This CDR3 is 16 amino acids long. J gave up 2 bases and V 3 bases, and 10 bases lay outside the gene matches. CDR1 and CDR2 (germline): MNHEY, SVGEGT. The CDR3 protein is CASSYLRASGAYEQYF. DNA for the CDR3: TGTGCCAGCAGTTATTTGAGGGCTAGCGGCGCCTACGAGCAGTACTTC.

The genes are TRBV28 and TRBJ2-5; 7 positions agree with TRBD2. CDR3 length equals 15 residues. Germline trimming cut 2 bases from V and 4 bases from J; bases unmatched to any gene: 7. The germline gives CDR1 MDHEN, CDR2 SYDVKM. CDR3 DNA sequence: TGTGCCAGCAGTTTAATGCGACTAGCAGGAGAGACCCAGTACTTC. Translated, it gives CASSLMRLAGETQYF.

V usage is TRBV5-1 and J usage is TRBJ2-3; 9 nucleotides agree with TRBD2. This CDR3 has 16 amino acids. The ends lost 3 bases at V and 0 bases at J; junction bases unmatched: 5. Germline CDR1 and CDR2: SGHRS and YFSETQ. CDR3 bases: TGCGCCAGCAGCTCCCTAGCGGGAACTAGCACAGATACGCAGTATTTT. This sequence encodes CASSSLAGTSTDTQYF.